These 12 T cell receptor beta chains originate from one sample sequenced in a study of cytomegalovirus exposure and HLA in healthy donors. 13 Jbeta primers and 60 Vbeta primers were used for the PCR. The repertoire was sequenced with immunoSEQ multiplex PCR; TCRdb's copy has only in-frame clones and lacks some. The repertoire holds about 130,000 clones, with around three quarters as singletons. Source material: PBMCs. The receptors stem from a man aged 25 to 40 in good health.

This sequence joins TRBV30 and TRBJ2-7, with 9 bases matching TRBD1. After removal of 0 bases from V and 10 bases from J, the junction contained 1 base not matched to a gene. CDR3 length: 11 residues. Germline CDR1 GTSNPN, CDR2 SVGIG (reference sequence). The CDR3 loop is CAWSVQGAQYF. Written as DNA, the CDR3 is TGTGCCTGGAGTGTACAGGGGGCACAGTACTTC.

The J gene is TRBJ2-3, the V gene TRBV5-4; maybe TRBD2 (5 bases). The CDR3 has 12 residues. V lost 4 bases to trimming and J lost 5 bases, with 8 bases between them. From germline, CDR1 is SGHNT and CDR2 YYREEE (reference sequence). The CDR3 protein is CASSRTVDTQYF. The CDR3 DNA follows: TGTGCCAGCAGCAGGACTGTAGATACGCAGTATTTT.

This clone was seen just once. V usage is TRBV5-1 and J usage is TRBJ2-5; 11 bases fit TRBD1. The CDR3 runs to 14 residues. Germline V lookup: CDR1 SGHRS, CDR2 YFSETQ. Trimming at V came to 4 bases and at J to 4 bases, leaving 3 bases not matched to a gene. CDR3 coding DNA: TGCGCCAGCAGCCCTGGGACAGGGGGAGAGACCCAGTACTTC. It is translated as CASSPGTGGETQYF.

The CDR3 bases are TGTGCCAGCAGTATCATAGTACCCGAGCAGTACTTC. It specifies CASSIIVPEQYF. The chain carries TRBV28 and TRBJ2-7; D is unresolved. The length of the CDR3 is 12 residues. Trimming left V 5 bases short and J 6 bases short, with 11 bases between. The germline gives CDR1 MDHEN, CDR2 SYDVKM.

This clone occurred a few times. The chain's CDR3 is CASSQGQGETQYF. CDR3 coding DNA: TGTGCCAGCAGCCAGGGACAGGGAGAGACCCAGTACTTC. The chain joins TRBV7-9 to TRBJ2-5, with TRBD1 matching 9 bases. Trimming at V came to 5 bases and at J to 4 bases, leaving 2 bases not matched to a gene. The CDR3 totals 13 residues. Germline assignment: CDR1 SEHNR and CDR2 FQNEAQ (reference sequence). Looking up the rest from reference TRBV7-9 and TRBJ2-5 gives the full variable domain: DTGVSQNPRHKITKRGQNVTFRCDPISEHNRLYWYRQTLGQGPEFLTYFQNEAQLEKSRLLSDRFSAERPKGSFSTLEIQRTEQGDSAMYLCASSQGQGETQYFGPGTRLLVL.

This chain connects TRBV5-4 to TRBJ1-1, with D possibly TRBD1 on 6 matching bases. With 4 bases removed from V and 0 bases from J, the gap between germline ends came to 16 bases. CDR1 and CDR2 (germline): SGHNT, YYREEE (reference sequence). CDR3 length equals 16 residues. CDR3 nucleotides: TGTGCCAGCAGCAAGATTCGGACAGCGCTGAACACTGAAGCTTTCTTT. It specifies CASSKIRTALNTEAFF.

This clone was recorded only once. In DNA form, the CDR3 reads TGTGCCAGCAGCGTAGGGGCGCGGGAGACAAATGAGCAGTTCTTC. Protein: CASSVGARETNEQFF. The V and J genes are TRBV9 and TRBJ2-1; 7 bases agree with TRBD2. V shed 0 bases and J 7 bases; nucleotides not matched to a gene: 7. In germline, CDR1 is SGDLS, CDR2 YYNGEE. The CDR3 is made up of 15 amino acids.

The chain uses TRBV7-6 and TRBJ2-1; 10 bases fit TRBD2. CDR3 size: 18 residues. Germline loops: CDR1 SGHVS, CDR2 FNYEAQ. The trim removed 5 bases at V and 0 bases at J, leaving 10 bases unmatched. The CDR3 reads CASSPRTSGRHSYNEQFF. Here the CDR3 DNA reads TGTGCCAGCAGCCCCCGGACTAGCGGAAGGCACTCCTACAATGAGCAGTTCTTC. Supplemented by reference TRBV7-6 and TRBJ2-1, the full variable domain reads GAGVSQSPRYKVTKRGQDVALRCDPISGHVSLYWYRQALGQGPEFLTYFNYEAQQDKSGLPNDRFSAERPEGSISTLTIQRTEQRDSAMYRCASSPRTSGRHSYNEQFFGPGTRLTVL.

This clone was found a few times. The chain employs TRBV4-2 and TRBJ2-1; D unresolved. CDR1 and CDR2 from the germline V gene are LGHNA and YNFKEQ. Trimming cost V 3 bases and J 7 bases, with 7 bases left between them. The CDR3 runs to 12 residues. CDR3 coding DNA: TGTGCCAGCAGCCACGTCGTAAATGAGCAGTTCTTC. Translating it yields CASSHVVNEQFF.

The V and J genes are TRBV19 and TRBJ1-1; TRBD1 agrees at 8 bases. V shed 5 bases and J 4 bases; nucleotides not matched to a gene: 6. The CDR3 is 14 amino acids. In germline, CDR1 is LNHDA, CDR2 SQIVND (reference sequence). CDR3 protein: CASSGDRMGTEAFF. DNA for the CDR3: TGTGCCAGTAGTGGGGACAGGATGGGCACTGAAGCTTTCTTT.

This CDR3 reads CASSLGATGGYEQYF. CDR3 nucleotide sequence: TGTGCCAGCAGCTTGGGGGCGACAGGGGGCTACGAGCAGTACTTC. This chain joins TRBV5-8 and TRBJ2-7; 9 bases match TRBD1. Germline V gene sequence: CDR1 SGHTS, CDR2 YDEGEE. V shed 0 bases, J shed 3 bases, and the junction held 4 bases outside the gene matches. There are 15 residues in the CDR3.

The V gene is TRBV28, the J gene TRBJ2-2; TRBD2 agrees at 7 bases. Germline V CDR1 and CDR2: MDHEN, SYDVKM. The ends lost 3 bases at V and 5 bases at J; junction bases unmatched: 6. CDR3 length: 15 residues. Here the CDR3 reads CASSLFAGVTGELFF. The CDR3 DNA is TGTGCCAGCAGTTTGTTTGCGGGAGTAACCGGGGAGCTGTTTTTT. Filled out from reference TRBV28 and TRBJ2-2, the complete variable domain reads DVKVTQSSRYLVKRTGEKVFLECVQDMDHENMFWYRQDPGLGLRLIYFSYDVKMKEKGDIPEGYSVSREKKERFSLILESASTNQTSMYLCASSLFAGVTGELFFGEGSRLTVL.